A selection of T cell receptor beta chains follows, all from one sample in a study of blood T cells in healthy people across ages. TCRdb re-called the 5' RACE reads with MiXCR, one entry per CDR3 protein. The sample lists 750,000 to 850,000 distinct CDR3 sequences, 25% occurring once. This sample also belongs to another study, concerning T cells of mothers and their children.

The sequenced sample consisted of blood. These receptor sequences come from a boy aged 10-17 years in good health. Each CDR3 is given with its conserved first and last residue. A D gene is named only where the DNA matches it firmly. Clone sizes are given selectively: once, few, many, or a class where the clone is expanded.

TRBV9,TRBD2,-,TRBJ2-3,CASSSGGRLTDTQYF,TGTGCCAGCAGCTCCGGCGGGAGACTAACAGATACGCAGTATTTT
TRBV29-1,TRBD2,once,TRBJ2-5,CSLIPRAGAETQYF,TGCAGCTTGATCCCGCGAGCGGGGGCTGAGACCCAGTACTTC
TRBV7-9,-,-,TRBJ1-5,CASSSGQPNQPQHF,TGTGCCAGCAGCTCCGGACAGCCAAATCAGCCCCAGCATTTT
TRBV20-1,TRBD1,-,TRBJ1-6,CSAKRDRVLLVDSPLHF,TGCAGTGCTAAACGGGACAGAGTCCTGTTAGTGGATTCACCCCTCCACTTT
TRBV7-9,TRBD1,-,TRBJ1-2,CASSLSGTGRVWGYTF,TGTGCCAGCAGCCTCTCGGGGACAGGCCGTGTTTGGGGCTACACCTTC
TRBV9,-,few,TRBJ2-7,CASSVATDYEQYF,TGTGCCAGCAGCGTCGCCACGGACTACGAGCAGTACTTC
TRBV20-1,-,-,TRBJ2-1,CSARSWDEQFF,TGCAGTGCTAGGTCTTGGGATGAGCAGTTCTTC
TRBV4-1,TRBD1,few,TRBJ2-6,CASSLPGQSHSGANVLTF,TGCGCCAGCAGCCTCCCGGGACAGAGTCACTCTGGGGCCAACGTCCTGACTTTC
TRBV20-1,-,-,TRBJ2-3,CSAGSGDTQYF,TGCAGTGCTGGATCGGGAGATACGCAGTATTTT
TRBV6-6,-,-,TRBJ2-1,CASSYSQGRTEQFF,TGTGCCAGCAGTTACTCGCAGGGTAGGACTGAGCAGTTCTTC
TRBV7-3,-,-,TRBJ1-5,CASSLVSSSNQPQHF,TGTGCCAGCAGCTTAGTATCTAGCAGCAATCAGCCCCAGCATTTT
TRBV28,-,once,TRBJ2-3,CASRQTGTDTQYF,TGTGCCAGCAGGCAAACGGGAACAGATACGCAGTATTTT
TRBV7-2,TRBD2,few,TRBJ2-1,CASSPPGLAGGNNEQFF,TGTGCCAGCAGCCCGCCGGGACTAGCGGGGGGGAACAATGAGCAGTTCTTC
TRBV9,TRBD2,few,TRBJ2-5,CASSAWTSGGARETQYF,TGTGCCAGCAGCGCCTGGACTAGCGGGGGGGCCCGAGAGACCCAGTACTTC
TRBV12-3/TRBV12-4,-,-,TRBJ1-1,CASSTHRDWYEAFF,TGTGCCAGCAGTACCCACCGGGATTGGTATGAAGCTTTCTTT
TRBV14,-,few,TRBJ2-5,CASSQDPLQMGTQYF,TGTGCCAGCAGCCAAGACCCTCTACAGATGGGGACCCAGTACTTC
TRBV20-1,TRBD1,few,TRBJ1-4,CSAMIGGEKLFF,TGCAGTGCTATGATAGGGGGCGAAAAACTGTTTTTT
TRBV4-3,-,-,TRBJ2-5,CASSQDRSAVGETQYF,TGCGCCAGCAGCCAAGATCGGTCGGCAGTAGGGGAGACCCAGTACTTC
TRBV5-1,-,few,TRBJ2-7,CASSSDLSRAGYEQYF,TGCGCCAGCAGCTCGGACCTCAGCAGGGCTGGATACGAGCAGTACTTC
TRBV11-1,-,-,TRBJ2-6,CASSPGPANVLTF,TGTGCCAGCAGCCCCGGGCCTGCCAACGTCCTGACTTTC
TRBV20-1,TRBD1,-,TRBJ2-3,CSAIPGNRGRADTQYF,TGCAGTGCTATTCCCGGGAACAGGGGGCGCGCAGATACGCAGTATTTT
TRBV24-1,TRBD1,-,TRBJ2-5,CATSDFGRGLRETQYF,TGTGCCACCAGTGATTTCGGCAGGGGGCTTAGGGAGACCCAGTACTTC
TRBV6-5,-,-,TRBJ2-2,CASSPSSANTGELFF,TGTGCCAGCAGTCCGTCTAGCGCGAACACCGGGGAGCTGTTTTTT
TRBV7-2,TRBD1,-,TRBJ2-1,CASSPRPGQPYNEQFF,TGTGCCAGCAGCCCACGACCGGGACAGCCTTACAATGAGCAGTTCTTC
TRBV7-3,TRBD2,few,TRBJ2-3,CASSESGTSVYTSTDTQYF,TGTGCCAGCAGCGAATCCGGGACTAGCGTTTATACTAGCACAGATACGCAGTATTTT
TRBV7-2,TRBD1,few,TRBJ2-7,CASSLAFWTGGDYEQYF,TGTGCCAGCAGCTTAGCGTTCTGGACAGGGGGGGACTACGAGCAGTACTTC
TRBV19,-,few,TRBJ2-7,CASSIAPTNYEQYF,TGTGCCAGTAGTATTGCTCCGACCAACTACGAGCAGTACTTC
TRBV4-1,-,-,TRBJ2-1,CASRPRLVSEQFF,TGCGCCAGCAGACCTCGACTAGTAAGTGAGCAGTTCTTC
TRBV29-1,-,-,TRBJ2-7,CSVGNSRSSEQYF,TGCAGCGTTGGGAACTCCCGCTCAAGCGAGCAGTACTTC
TRBV7-2,-,few,TRBJ2-3,CASSLSRGPTDTQYF,TGTGCCAGCAGCTTAAGTCGGGGCCCCACAGATACGCAGTATTTT
TRBV29-1,-,many,TRBJ2-5,CSVFRETQYF,TGCAGCGTCTTCCGGGAGACCCAGTACTTC
TRBV2,-,-,TRBJ2-7,CAARGSGLPRLREQYF,TGTGCCGCGAGGGGTTCAGGCCTACCCAGGTTGCGCGAGCAGTACTTC
TRBV29-1,TRBD1,-,TRBJ2-7,CSVRDRGEDEQYF,TGCAGCGTTCGGGACAGGGGTGAGGACGAGCAGTACTTC
TRBV29-1,TRBD2,few,TRBJ2-1,CSVEGLAGGRSYNEQFF,TGCAGCGTTGAGGGACTAGCGGGAGGGCGTTCCTACAATGAGCAGTTCTTC
TRBV29-1,TRBD1,few,TRBJ2-1,CSVEGDRSSSYNEQFF,TGCAGCGTTGAAGGGGACAGGTCGAGCTCCTACAATGAGCAGTTCTTC
TRBV7-2,-,-,TRBJ1-2,CASSPGTTNYGYTF,TGTGCCAGCAGCCCCGGGACGACTAACTATGGCTACACCTTC
TRBV12-3/TRBV12-4,-,-,TRBJ2-3,CASSPQGPGTDTQYF,TGTGCCAGCAGCCCACAGGGTCCGGGGACAGATACGCAGTATTTT
TRBV20-1,TRBD1,few,TRBJ2-3,CSAREWDRVEDTQYF,TGCAGTGCTAGAGAATGGGACAGGGTTGAAGATACGCAGTATTTT
TRBV6-4,-,-,TRBJ2-3,CASSEASSTDTQYF,TGTGCCAGCAGTGAGGCTTCTAGCACAGATACGCAGTATTTT
TRBV20-1,-,-,TRBJ2-7,CSASSYSSYEQYF,TGCAGTGCTAGCTCCTACAGCTCCTACGAGCAGTACTTC
TRBV11-2,-,-,TRBJ2-7,CASSGRSEQYF,TGTGCCAGCAGCGGCAGATCCGAGCAGTACTTC
TRBV4-3,-,few,TRBJ2-7,CASSQGSTPGTSYEQYF,TGCGCCAGCAGTCAAGGTTCGACCCCTGGAACTTCCTACGAGCAGTACTTC
TRBV6-4,TRBD2,once,TRBJ2-2,CASSDSTEVAGGNTGELFF,TGTGCCAGCAGTGACTCGACTGAGGTAGCGGGGGGGAACACCGGGGAGCTGTTTTTT
TRBV28,-,few,TRBJ1-2,CASRGSHYGYTF,TGTGCCAGCAGGGGCTCCCACTATGGCTACACCTTC
TRBV7-9,-,once,TRBJ1-1,CASSFEPGTEAFF,TGTGCCAGCAGCTTCGAGCCGGGGACTGAAGCTTTCTTT
TRBV7-9,-,-,TRBJ1-6,CATAPGELGDGSPLHF,TGTGCCACAGCACCGGGCGAACTGGGGGATGGTTCACCCCTCCACTTT
TRBV5-5,TRBD2,-,TRBJ2-7,CASSLNWRENYEQYF,TGCGCCAGCAGCCTCAATTGGCGGGAGAACTACGAGCAGTACTTC
TRBV20-1,TRBD2,-,TRBJ2-7,CSARAPGLAGSYEQYF,TGCAGTGCTAGAGCCCCGGGACTAGCGGGATCCTACGAGCAGTACTTC
TRBV7-2,TRBD2,-,TRBJ2-5,CASSFGTSGGISGTQYF,TGTGCCAGCAGCTTCGGGACTAGCGGAGGCATCTCCGGGACCCAGTACTTC